The present entry profiles one T cell receptor beta chain with its context. Its antigen is not known. This record comes from a study of cytomegalovirus exposure and HLA in healthy donors. Findings and limits, study-wide: Some TCR beta chains (roughly 160 of them) were listed as cytomegalovirus-associated. Through in vitro validation, a few CMV-associated chains were shown to be specific for CMV antigens. The classifier, whose performance was assessed in both the original and validation cohorts, reportedly diagnosed cytomegalovirus status with high specificity and sensitivity.

Per the germline V gene, CDR1 is SGHRS and CDR2 is YFSETQ. The CDR3 contains 15 residues. The germline V and J ends were trimmed by 0 bases and 6 bases, with 13 bases remaining between them. Libraries were prepared by immunoSEQ multiplex PCR; TCRdb keeps only in-frame clonotypes and omits some of them. The repertoire includes over 200,000 clones, over 80% of them detected once, and roughly 13% sits in the top ten. Sequencing used PBMCs. The sequence was obtained from a woman aged 25 to 39 in good health and CMV-seropositive. The chain has TRBV5-1 and TRBJ2-1; TRBD1 is a possible D gene (5 bases). In DNA, the CDR3 is TGCGCCAGCAGCTTGGGACAGCTTAAGGGCAATGAGCAGTTCTTC. Protein product: CASSLGQLKGNEQFF.